This T cell receptor beta chain was captured in a study of monozygotic twins with cystic fibrosis. Using immunoSEQ multiplex PCR, the repertoire was profiled, and TCRdb retains in-frame clones only, with some absent. The sample contains about 20,000 clones, less than 95% of which appear only once. Comment on this clone: Its antigen remains unknown.

CDR1 and CDR2 from the germline V gene are GTSNPN and SVGIG (reference sequence). The CDR3 runs to 14 residues. Trimming took 0 bases from V and 15 from J; bases not matched to a gene: 10. Notes on the study in general: Monozygotic CF twins shared more identical nucleotide clonotypes than unrelated patients. Shared CDR3 numbers were not associated with age, concordance or severity. Clonality was generally low (median roughly 0.009), higher in the most severe patients. V usage most resembled the co-twin in 13 of 16 pairs.

The TCR originated in a girl aged 2 to 9 with cystic fibrosis. Specimen: blood. The genes are TRBV30 and TRBJ2-1; 11 bases are shared with TRBD2. The CDR3 nucleotides are TGTGCCTGGAGTGTCGTAGCGGGAGGGGACCCGCCGTTCTTC. Residues: CAWSVVAGGDPPFF.